The rows below give T cell receptor beta chains drawn from one sample of a study of blood T cell repertoires in COVID-19. Method: immunoSEQ multiplex PCR; TCRdb's copy keeps in-frame clones and lacks some. Counted here are approximately 300,000 clones, more than 85% occurring once; the ten biggest clones make up about 4%. The sample comprised PBMCs or T cells enriched from blood (not recorded which). The receptor set was obtained from a woman in her twenties or thirties who had been exposed to COVID-19. CDR3s include the opening cysteine and the closing phenylalanine or tryptophan. Fields, in order: J gene, clone size, V gene, D gene, CDR3 protein, CDR3 DNA. D genes are given only for firm matches. The size field is filled for only some rows; it gives once, few, many or a size class.

TRBJ1-1 | - | TRBV19 | - | CASSQVRRGTEAFF | TGTGCCAGTTCCCAGGTGCGACGGGGGACTGAAGCTTTCTTT
TRBJ1-2 | - | TRBV9 | - | CASSVMDRVFGGYTF | TGTGCCAGCAGCGTAATGGACAGAGTCTTTGGTGGCTACACCTTC
TRBJ2-1 | - | TRBV7-3 | - | CASSSGIPAYNEQFF | TGTGCCAGCAGCTCAGGGATTCCCGCCTACAATGAGCAGTTCTTC
TRBJ2-3 | - | TRBV7-3 | TRBD1 | CASSLRGQGTDTQYF | TGTGCCAGCAGCCTCAGGGGACAGGGGACAGATACGCAGTATTTT
TRBJ1-2 | - | TRBV6-5 | - | CASSNPGQDVYGYTF | TGTGCCAGCAGTAACCCGGGACAAGATGTCTATGGCTACACCTTC
TRBJ2-1 | - | TRBV5-1 | TRBD1 | CASSSGQPIIDEQFF | TGCGCCAGCAGCTCGGGACAGCCTATAATCGATGAGCAGTTCTTC
TRBJ2-5 | once | TRBV5-4 | TRBD2 | CASSSGLAGGLETQYF | TGTGCCAGCAGCTCCGGACTAGCGGGGGGGTTGGAGACCCAGTACTTC
TRBJ2-5 | - | TRBV14 | TRBD2 | CASSQDRTSRYQETQYF | TGTGCCAGCAGCCAAGATAGGACTAGTCGATACCAAGAGACCCAGTACTTC
TRBJ1-3 | - | TRBV7-8 | TRBD1 | CASSSITGVGNTIYF | TGTGCCAGCAGCTCCATCACAGGGGTTGGAAACACCATATATTTT
TRBJ1-2 | - | TRBV12-3/TRBV12-4 | TRBD1 | CASREQGYRGYTF | TGTGCCAGCAGAGAACAGGGGTATAGGGGCTACACCTTC
TRBJ1-2 | - | TRBV7-2 | - | CASSADIRPVYGYTF | TGTGCCAGCAGCGCCGACATTCGCCCAGTCTATGGCTACACCTTC
TRBJ1-5 | - | TRBV2 | - | CASSGQNLYSNQPQHF | TGTGCCAGCAGCGGACAGAATCTTTATAGCAATCAGCCCCAGCATTTT
TRBJ1-1 | - | TRBV7-2 | TRBD1 | CASSLPLTGRWLNTEAFF | TGTGCCAGCAGCTTACCGCTGACAGGGAGGTGGTTGAACACTGAAGCTTTCTTT
TRBJ2-7 | - | TRBV4-3 | - | CASSQDRGFTYEQYF | TGCGCCAGCAGCCAGGACCGGGGGTTCACCTACGAGCAGTACTTC
TRBJ2-3 | - | TRBV27 | TRBD2 | CASSLAGGYTDTQYF | TGTGCCAGCAGTTTGGCGGGGGGGTACACAGATACGCAGTATTTT
TRBJ1-1 | - | TRBV3-1/TRBV3-2 | - | CASSQDGHVNTEAFF | TGTGCCAGCAGCCAAGACGGACATGTCAACACTGAAGCTTTCTTT
TRBJ2-7 | - | TRBV5-6 | TRBD1 | CASSGSDRRSEQYF | TGTGCCAGCAGTGGGTCGGACAGGCGGTCCGAGCAGTACTTC
TRBJ1-2 | - | TRBV3-1/TRBV3-2 | - | CASSGIRQSYGYTF | TGTGCCAGCAGCGGAATTAGACAGTCCTATGGCTACACCTTC
TRBJ2-3 | - | TRBV2 | TRBD1 | CASSEATGGADTQYF | TGTGCCAGCAGTGAAGCTACAGGGGGAGCAGATACGCAGTATTTT
TRBJ2-2 | - | TRBV7-9 | - | CASSFQWLSGDKNTGELFF | TGTGCCAGCAGCTTCCAGTGGTTGAGCGGGGACAAGAACACCGGGGAGCTGTTTTTT
TRBJ1-5 | - | TRBV18 | - | CASSPQGNSNQPQHF | TGTGCCAGCTCACCACAGGGGAACAGCAATCAGCCCCAGCATTTT
TRBJ1-1 | - | TRBV7-2 | - | CAKGGVDTEAFF | TGTGCAAAGGGGGGGGTGGACACTGAAGCTTTCTTT
TRBJ2-3 | - | TRBV10-3 | - | CAISDRRHTDTQYF | TGTGCCATCAGTGACAGGAGGCATACAGATACGCAGTATTTT
TRBJ1-5 | once | TRBV5-5 | - | CASSSRDQPQHF | TGTGCCAGCAGCTCGCGAGATCAGCCCCAGCATTTT
TRBJ1-2 | - | TRBV29-1 | - | CSVDKGGYTF | TGCAGCGTGGACAAGGGGGGCTACACCTTC
TRBJ2-7 | - | TRBV19 | TRBD1 | CASSASGQFPFTYEQYF | TGTGCCAGTAGTGCCTCGGGACAGTTTCCCTTTACCTACGAGCAGTACTTC
TRBJ2-3 | - | TRBV13 | TRBD2 | CASSSTLAGGPFESTDTQYF | TGTGCCAGCAGCTCAACATTAGCGGGGGGGCCGTTCGAGAGCACAGATACGCAGTATTTT
TRBJ2-5 | - | TRBV7-9 | - | CASSPHNRQETQYF | TGTGCCAGCAGCCCCCACAACAGGCAAGAGACCCAGTACTTC
TRBJ2-5 | - | TRBV19 | TRBD1 | CASSIVGQGRETQYF | TGTGCCAGTAGTATAGTGGGACAGGGTCGTGAGACCCAGTACTTC
TRBJ2-2 | - | TRBV27 | - | CASSGRLVPGELFF | TGTGCCAGCAGTGGAAGACTAGTGCCCGGGGAGCTGTTTTTT
TRBJ1-5 | - | TRBV21-1 | - | CASSRPSEGESQPQHF | TGTGCCAGCAGCCGTCCGAGTGAGGGAGAGAGTCAGCCCCAGCATTTT
TRBJ1-2 | - | TRBV5-1 | TRBD1 | CASSKGQGDGYTF | TGCGCCAGCAGTAAGGGACAGGGAGACGGCTACACCTTC
TRBJ1-5 | - | TRBV19 | TRBD1 | CASSAWGQGRRNQPQHF | TGTGCCAGTAGTGCCTGGGGACAGGGGCGGAGGAATCAGCCCCAGCATTTT
TRBJ2-7 | - | TRBV13 | - | CASSGGLGYEQYF | TGTGCCAGCAGCGGCGGGCTCGGCTACGAGCAGTACTTC
TRBJ1-5 | few | TRBV3-1/TRBV3-2 | TRBD1 | CASSRGTGLGSQPQHF | TGTGCCAGCAGCCGAGGGACAGGGTTGGGTTCTCAGCCCCAGCATTTT
TRBJ1-5 | - | TRBV6-1 | - | CASSESASISNQPQHF | TGTGCCAGCAGTGAAAGCGCCAGTATTTCGAATCAGCCCCAGCATTTT
TRBJ2-3 | - | TRBV24-1 | TRBD1 | CATSDLGQGMDTQYF | TGTGCCACCAGTGATTTGGGACAGGGGATGGATACGCAGTATTTT
TRBJ2-2 | - | TRBV10-3 | TRBD2 | CAISGRAGENTGELFF | TGTGCCATCAGTGGAAGGGCGGGGGAGAACACCGGGGAGCTGTTTTTT
TRBJ1-3 | - | TRBV13 | - | CASSVQGAFSGNTIYF | TGTGCCAGCAGCGTACAGGGTGCCTTTTCTGGAAACACCATATATTTT
TRBJ1-2 | - | TRBV27 | - | CASSPPGLNYGYTF | TGTGCCAGCAGTCCCCCAGGGCTCAACTATGGCTACACCTTC
TRBJ2-7 | - | TRBV11-2 | TRBD1 | CASSLATGGVDEQYF | TGTGCCAGCAGCTTGGCAACAGGGGGTGTGGACGAGCAGTACTTC
TRBJ1-5 | - | TRBV6-4 | - | CASSEGDQGMQPQHF | TGTGCCAGCAGTGAGGGTGACCAGGGTATGCAGCCCCAGCATTTT